The rows below give T cell receptor beta chains drawn from one sample of a study of identical twins. TCRdb re-called the 5' RACE reads through MiXCR, storing one row per CDR3 protein. The sample has approximately 700,000 distinct CDR3 sequences, 18% seen once; the top ten hold around 13%. This sample was shared with a second study, whose subject was T cells expressing NK-cell markers.

Material for sequencing was PBMCs. These receptor sequences come from a woman aged 18-30 years in good health. Both conserved end residues are part of each CDR3. The order of the fields is J gene, D gene, clone size, V gene, CDR3 DNA, CDR3 protein. The D gene is left open where the match is weak. Only some rows state a clone size, as once, few, many or a class for expanded clones.

>TRBJ1-1|.|.|TRBV10-2
TGCGCCAGCCGGCGGGGGGGGCAGAACACTGAAGCTTTCTTT
CASRRGGQNTEAFF
>TRBJ2-5|.|few|TRBV20-1
TGCAGTGCCCAGGACTTCCAAACAACGGCCCAGTACTTC
CSAQDFQTTAQYF
>TRBJ2-5|.|.|TRBV7-2
TGTGCCAGCAGCTTAATTAGAGGCAAGGAGACCCAGTACTTC
CASSLIRGKETQYF
>TRBJ1-2|TRBD1|few|TRBV20-1
TGCAGTGCTAGAGATAGCGTCAGGGGGCTCGCGTCTGGCTACACCTTC
CSARDSVRGLASGYTF
>TRBJ1-6|TRBD1|.|TRBV6-1
TGTGCCACAGGGGACAGAAATTCACCCCTCCACTTT
CATGDRNSPLHF
>TRBJ2-5|TRBD2|few|TRBV20-1
TGCAGTATGGATGGGAGGGCCCAAGAGACCCAGTACTTC
CSMDGRAQETQYF
>TRBJ2-5|TRBD2|.|TRBV5-1
TGCGCCAGCAGCTTACCTAGCGGGGGGCCGGGGGAGACCCAGTACTTC
CASSLPSGGPGETQYF
>TRBJ1-1|.|.|TRBV7-9
TGTGCCAGCGAGGGCAGTGGGGGCAAGGCTTTCTTT
CASEGSGGKAFF
>TRBJ2-2|.|.|TRBV5-6
TGTGCCAGCAGCAATCCCGCCGGGGAGCTGTTTTTT
CASSNPAGELFF
>TRBJ1-2|.|.|TRBV7-9
TGTGCCAGCAGCATTTTGGGGCCCGTGGTACCTGGCTACACCTTC
CASSILGPVVPGYTF
>TRBJ1-1|.|.|TRBV19
TGTGCCAGTAGTGAGGACAGCCAAGGACTCGCTTTCTTT
CASSEDSQGLAFF
>TRBJ1-4|TRBD1|few|TRBV20-1
TGCAGTGCTGAGCAGGAGGGGGCGGGAGGACTGTTTTTT
CSAEQEGAGGLFF
>TRBJ2-5|TRBD2|.|TRBV6-2/TRBV6-3
TGTGCCAGCAGGAACCCAGCCGGACTAGCGGGAGAGACCCAGTACTTC
CASRNPAGLAGETQYF
>TRBJ1-1|.|many|TRBV7-9
TGTGCCAGCAGTTTTACAGGGAACACTGAAGCTTTCTTT
CASSFTGNTEAFF
>TRBJ1-6|.|few|TRBV5-1
TGCGCCAGCAGCTTGGCCAGTTCACCCCTCCACTTT
CASSLASSPLHF
>TRBJ2-7|.|.|TRBV12-3/TRBV12-4
TGTGCCAGCAGTTCGGACACCCGCTACGAGCAGTACTTC
CASSSDTRYEQYF